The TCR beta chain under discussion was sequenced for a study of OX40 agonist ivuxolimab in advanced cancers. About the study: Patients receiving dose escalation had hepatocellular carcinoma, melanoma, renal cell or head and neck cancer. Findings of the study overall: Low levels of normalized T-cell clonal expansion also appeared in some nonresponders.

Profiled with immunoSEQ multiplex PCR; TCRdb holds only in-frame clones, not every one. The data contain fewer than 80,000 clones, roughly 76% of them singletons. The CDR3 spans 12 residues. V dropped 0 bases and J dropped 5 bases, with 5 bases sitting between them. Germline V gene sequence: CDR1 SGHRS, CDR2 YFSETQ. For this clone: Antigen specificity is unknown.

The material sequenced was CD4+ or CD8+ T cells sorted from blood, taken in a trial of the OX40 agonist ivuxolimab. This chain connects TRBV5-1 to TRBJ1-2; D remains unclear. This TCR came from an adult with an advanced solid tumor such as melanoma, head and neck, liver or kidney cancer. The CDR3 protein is CASSLDDYGYTF. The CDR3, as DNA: TGCGCCAGCAGCTTGGATGATTATGGCTACACCTTC. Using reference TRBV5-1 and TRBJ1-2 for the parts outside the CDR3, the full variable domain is KAGVTQTPRYLIKTRGQQVTLSCSPISGHRSVSWYQQTPGQGLQFLFEYFSETQRNKGNFPGRFSGRQFSNSRSEMNVSTLELGDSALYLCASSLDDYGYTFGSGTRLTVV.